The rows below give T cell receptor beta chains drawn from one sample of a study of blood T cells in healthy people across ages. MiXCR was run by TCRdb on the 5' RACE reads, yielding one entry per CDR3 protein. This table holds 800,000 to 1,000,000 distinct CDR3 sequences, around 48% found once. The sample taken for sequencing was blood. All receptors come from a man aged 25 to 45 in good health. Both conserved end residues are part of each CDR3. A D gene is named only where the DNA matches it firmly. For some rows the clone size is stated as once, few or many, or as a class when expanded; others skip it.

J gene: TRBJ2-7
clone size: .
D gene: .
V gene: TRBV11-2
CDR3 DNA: TGTGCCAGCAGCCGAATAGGGACGCCCTCCTACGAGCAGTACTTC
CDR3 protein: CASSRIGTPSYEQYF

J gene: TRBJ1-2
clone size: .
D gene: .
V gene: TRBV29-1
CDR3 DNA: TGCAGCGGAACGCTTGGGGACGGCTACACCTTC
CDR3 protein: CSGTLGDGYTF

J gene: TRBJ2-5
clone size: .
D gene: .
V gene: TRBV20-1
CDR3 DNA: TGCAGTGCTAGAGACCAAATACAAGAGACCCAGTACTTC
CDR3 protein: CSARDQIQETQYF

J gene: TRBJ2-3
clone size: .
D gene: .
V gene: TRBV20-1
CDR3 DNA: TGCAGTGCTAGGATGACAGGTCCTAGCACAGATACGCAGTATTTT
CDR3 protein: CSARMTGPSTDTQYF

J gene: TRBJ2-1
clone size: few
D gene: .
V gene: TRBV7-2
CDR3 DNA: TGTGCCAGCAGCTTAGGTTGGGGGAACGTCGATGAGCAGTTCTTC
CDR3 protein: CASSLGWGNVDEQFF

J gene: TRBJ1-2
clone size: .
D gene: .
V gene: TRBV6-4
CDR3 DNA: TGTGCCAGCAGCCGCGGCGGTACCTATGGCTACACCTTC
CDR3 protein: CASSRGGTYGYTF

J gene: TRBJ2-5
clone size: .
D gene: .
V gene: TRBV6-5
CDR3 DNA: TGTGCCAGCAGTTACGGGGGTCTGGAGACCCAGTACTTC
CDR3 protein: CASSYGGLETQYF

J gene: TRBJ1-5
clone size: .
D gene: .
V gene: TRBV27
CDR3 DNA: TGTGCCAGCAGTCTGGTCCCGAATCAGCCCCAGCATTTT
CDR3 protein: CASSLVPNQPQHF

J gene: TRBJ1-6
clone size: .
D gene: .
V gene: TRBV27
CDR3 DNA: TGTGCCAGCAGCCCCGGGACGGGGGGAGGTTCACCCCTCCACTTT
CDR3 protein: CASSPGTGGGSPLHF

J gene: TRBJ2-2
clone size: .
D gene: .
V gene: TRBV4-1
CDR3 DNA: TGCGCCAGCAGCCAAGTTGTGTCCTTAGGGACCGGGGAGCTGTTTTTT
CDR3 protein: CASSQVVSLGTGELFF

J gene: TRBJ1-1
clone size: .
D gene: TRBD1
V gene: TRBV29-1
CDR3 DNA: TGCAGCGCTCCAGGGGGGGCTTACATAAACGCTGAAGCTTTCTTT
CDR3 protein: CSAPGGAYINAEAFF

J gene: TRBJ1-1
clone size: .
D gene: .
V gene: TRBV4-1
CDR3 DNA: TGCGCCAGCAGCACCCGCACAGGGAGCACTGAAGCTTTCTTT
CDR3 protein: CASSTRTGSTEAFF

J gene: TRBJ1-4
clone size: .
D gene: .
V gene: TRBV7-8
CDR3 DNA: TGTGCCCGCAGCTTCCTTCGACAGCCTGAAAAACTGTTTTTT
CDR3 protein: CARSFLRQPEKLFF

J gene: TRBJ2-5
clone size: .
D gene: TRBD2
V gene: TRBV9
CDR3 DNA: TGTGCCTGCAGCCCCATGGGAGGGGTTGAGACCCAGTACTTC
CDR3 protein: CACSPMGGVETQYF

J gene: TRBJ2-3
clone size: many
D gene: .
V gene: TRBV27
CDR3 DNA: TGTGCCAGCAGCTGGGGGCCTAGCACAGATACGCAGTATTTT
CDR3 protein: CASSWGPSTDTQYF

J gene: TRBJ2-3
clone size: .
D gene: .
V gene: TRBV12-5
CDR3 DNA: TGTGCTAGTGGTTTGGAGGCCAGCCCCACAGATACGCAGTATTTT
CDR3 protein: CASGLEASPTDTQYF

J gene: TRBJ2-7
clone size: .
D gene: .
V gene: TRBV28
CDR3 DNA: TGTGCCAGCAGTTACCGAGGGGGGGCCGCGTACGAGCAGTACTTC
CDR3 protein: CASSYRGGAAYEQYF

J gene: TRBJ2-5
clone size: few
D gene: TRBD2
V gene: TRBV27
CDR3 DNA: TGTGCCAGCACAAAGCGGGGGGGCCTTGAAGAGACCCAGTACTTC
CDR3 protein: CASTKRGGLEETQYF

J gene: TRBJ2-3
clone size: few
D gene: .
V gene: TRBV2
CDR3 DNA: TGTGCCAGCAGTGAAAGTCCAGGGCCCTCTTATACGCAGTATTTT
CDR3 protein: CASSESPGPSYTQYF

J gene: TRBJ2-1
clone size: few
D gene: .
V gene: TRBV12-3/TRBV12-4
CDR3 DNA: TGTGCCAGCAGTGGGACAGCGGGGGCAACATACAATGAGCAGTTCTTC
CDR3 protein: CASSGTAGATYNEQFF

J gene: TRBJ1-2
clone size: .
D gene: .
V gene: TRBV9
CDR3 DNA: TGTGCCAGCAGCCCACGGACAGATCTCCGGGGCTACACCTTC
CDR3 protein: CASSPRTDLRGYTF

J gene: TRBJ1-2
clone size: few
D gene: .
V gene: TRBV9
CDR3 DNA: TGTGCCAGCAGCGTTGGCGGTAATGCTAACTATGGCTACACCTTC
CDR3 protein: CASSVGGNANYGYTF

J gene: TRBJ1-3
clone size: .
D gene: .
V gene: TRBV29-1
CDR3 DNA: TGCAGCGCCCCAAGCTCTGGAAACACCATATATTTT
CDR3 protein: CSAPSSGNTIYF

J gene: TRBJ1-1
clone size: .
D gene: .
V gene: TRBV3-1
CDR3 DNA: TGTGCCAGCAGCCAAGACCGGGGAGCAGTCACTGAAGCTTTCTTT
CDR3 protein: CASSQDRGAVTEAFF

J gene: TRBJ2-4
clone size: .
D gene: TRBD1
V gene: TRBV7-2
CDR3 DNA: TGTGCCAGCAGCGGACGGAGGACAGGGGTCGTAAACATTCAGTACTTC
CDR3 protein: CASSGRRTGVVNIQYF

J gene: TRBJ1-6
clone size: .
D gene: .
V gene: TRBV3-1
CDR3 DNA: TGTGCCAGCAGCCAAGGGGTACCTAAGGCCCTCCACTTT
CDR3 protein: CASSQGVPKALHF

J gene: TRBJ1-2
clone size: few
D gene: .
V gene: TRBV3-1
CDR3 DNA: TGTGCCAGCAGCCAAGATACGGGAACCTATGGCTACACCTTC
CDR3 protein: CASSQDTGTYGYTF

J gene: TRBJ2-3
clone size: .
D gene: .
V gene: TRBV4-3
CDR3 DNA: TGCGCCAGCAGCCAAGAATTGGACACTCTCACAGATACGCAGTATTTT
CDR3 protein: CASSQELDTLTDTQYF

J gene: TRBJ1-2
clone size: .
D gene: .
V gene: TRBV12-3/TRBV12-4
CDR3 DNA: TGTGCCATCTCTAGTGTGGGTCTCTCCTATGGCTACACCTTC
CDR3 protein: CAISSVGLSYGYTF

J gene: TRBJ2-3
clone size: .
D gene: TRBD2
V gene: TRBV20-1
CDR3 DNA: TGCAGTGCTAGAGAGGGCGGGGGGGCCGTTTTGACAGATACGCAGTATTTT
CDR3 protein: CSAREGGGAVLTDTQYF

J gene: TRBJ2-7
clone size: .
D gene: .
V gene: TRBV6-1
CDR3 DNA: TGTGCCAGCAGTGATAGGGCCTATTCCTACGAGCAGTACTTC
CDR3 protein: CASSDRAYSYEQYF

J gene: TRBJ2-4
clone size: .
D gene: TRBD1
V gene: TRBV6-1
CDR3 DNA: TGTGCCAGCAGGGGACAGATTCGGCAAAACATTCAGTACTTC
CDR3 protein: CASRGQIRQNIQYF

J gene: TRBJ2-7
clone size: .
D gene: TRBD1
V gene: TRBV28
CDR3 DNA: TGTGCCAGCAGGTCCGAGACAGGGAGTAGCTCCTACGAGCAGTACTTC
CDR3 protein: CASRSETGSSSYEQYF

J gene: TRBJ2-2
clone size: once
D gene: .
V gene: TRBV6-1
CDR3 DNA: TGTGCCAGCAGTGAGCTTTATAAGACAGCGAACACCGGGGAGCTGTTTTTT
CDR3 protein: CASSELYKTANTGELFF

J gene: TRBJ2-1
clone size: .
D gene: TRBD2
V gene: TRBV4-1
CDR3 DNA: TGCGCCAGCAGCCAAGGAAGCAGCGGGGGGCCGACCGAGCAGTTCTTC
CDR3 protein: CASSQGSSGGPTEQFF

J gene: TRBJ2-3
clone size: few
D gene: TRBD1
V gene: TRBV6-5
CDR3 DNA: TGTGCCAGCAGTTCGGGGACAGGGGGCGAGGATACGCAGTATTTT
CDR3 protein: CASSSGTGGEDTQYF

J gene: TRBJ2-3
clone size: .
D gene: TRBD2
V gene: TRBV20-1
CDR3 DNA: TGCAGTGCTAGGGGCTTCGGGAGCGGGGGGACAGATACGCAGTATTTT
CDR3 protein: CSARGFGSGGTDTQYF

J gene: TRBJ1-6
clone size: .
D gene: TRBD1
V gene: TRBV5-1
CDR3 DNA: TGCGCCAGCAGGGATTACGGACAGGGTAATTCACCCCTCCACTTT
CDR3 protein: CASRDYGQGNSPLHF

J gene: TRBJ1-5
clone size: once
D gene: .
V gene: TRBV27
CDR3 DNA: TGTGCCAGCAGTTCCGCGGGGCCCCAGCATTTT
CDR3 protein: CASSSAGPQHF